Listed here are 29 T cell receptor beta chains from one sample, sequenced in a study of shared clonotypes between healthy human individuals. The method was immunoSEQ multiplex PCR; TCRdb's version includes in-frame clones alone and lacks a portion of them. The table has a few million clones, around 94% seen once. Sequencing input: naive CD4+ T cells sorted from blood. The subset: CD45RA+ positively selected. These receptors were taken from a man aged 18 to 29 in good health.

V gene TRBV5-4 combines with J gene TRBJ2-2; a possible D gene is TRBD1 (6 bases). Between the trimmed V and J ends, which lost 4 bases and 4 bases, there was a span of 17 bases. This CDR3 has 16 amino acids. CDR1 SGHNT and CDR2 YYREEE come from the germline V gene (reference sequence). In DNA form, the CDR3 reads TGTGCCAGCAGCCCCACAGGGTTACCGAGCACCGGGGAGCTGTTTTTT. It encodes CASSPTGLPSTGELFF.

The chain uses TRBV4-1 and TRBJ1-5, with unresolved D. The CDR3 extends over 16 amino acids. The germline V gene has CDR1 MGHRA and CDR2 YSYEKL. V was trimmed by 0 bases and J by 0 bases, leaving 9 bases between them. CDR3 residues: CASSQDRSDSNQPQHF. The DNA for the CDR3 is TGCGCCAGCAGCCAAGATCGATCGGATAGCAATCAGCCCCAGCATTTT.

This clone occurred once. The rearrangement uses TRBV18 and TRBJ2-5; 9 bases map to TRBD2. CDR1 and CDR2 (germline): KGHSH, LQKENI. The V and J ends lost 2 bases and 4 bases, in that order; junction bases with no gene match: 14. This CDR3 region has 18 residues. The CDR3 reads CASSPVVFSGGDGETQYF. The CDR3 DNA reads as TGTGCCAGCTCACCAGTCGTGTTTAGCGGGGGAGATGGAGAGACCCAGTACTTC.

This chain links TRBV6-1 with TRBJ2-7; possibly TRBD1 for D (6 bases). The length of the CDR3 is 12 residues. V lost 6 bases, J lost 5 bases, and 11 bases lay in between. CDR1 MNHNS and CDR2 SASEGT come from the germline V gene. The chain's CDR3 is CASSQQGNEQYF. The CDR3, as DNA: TGTGCCAGCAGCCAACAGGGAAACGAGCAGTACTTC.

The rearrangement links TRBV6-1 to TRBJ2-4, with D possibly being TRBD2 (5 bases). The ends were cut back, 3 bases at V and 9 bases at J, with 12 bases in the middle. Per the germline V gene, CDR1 is MNHNS and CDR2 is SASEGT. There are 13 residues in the CDR3. The CDR3 loop reads CASSDITAGIQYF. In nucleotides, the CDR3 is TGTGCCAGCAGTGATATCACTGCGGGCATTCAGTACTTC.

The V and J genes are TRBV6-5 and TRBJ2-1, with a possible D match to TRBD2 (5 bases). V lost 7 bases to trimming and J lost 2 bases, with 15 bases between them. Germline CDR1 reads MNHEY; CDR2 reads SVGAGI. The CDR3 covers 15 residues. CDR3 amino acids: CASKPGGGTYNEQFF. CDR3 DNA: TGTGCCAGCAAGCCCGGAGGCGGCACCTACAATGAGCAGTTCTTC.

The chain links TRBV4-1 to TRBJ2-2; D unresolved. CDR3 length: 16 residues. V gave up 1 base and J gave up 0 bases, with 9 bases separating them. The germline CDR1 and CDR2 sequences are MGHRA and YSYEKL. The CDR3 DNA reads as TGCGCCAGCAGCCAAGGTTCGTACGCGAACACCGGGGAGCTGTTTTTT. It yields the protein CASSQGSYANTGELFF.

CDR3: CASSVGTDREQFF. DNA of the CDR3: TGTGCCAGCAGCGTGGGCACCGATAGGGAGCAGTTCTTC. The rearrangement uses TRBV9 and TRBJ2-1; no firm D call. CDR3 length equals 13 residues. V lost 2 bases, J lost 10 bases, and 13 bases lay in between. The germline V gene encodes CDR1 SGDLS and CDR2 YYNGEE.

DNA for the CDR3: TGTGCCAGCATAAGGGCTCTCTCTGGAAACACCATATATTTT. Its translation is CASIRALSGNTIYF. The chain uses TRBV6-1 and TRBJ1-3; D gene ambiguous. Trimming removed 7 bases from V and 0 bases from J, with 10 bases in between. Germline V gene sequence: CDR1 MNHNS, CDR2 SASEGT. The CDR3 consists of 14 residues.

This sequence joins TRBV2 and TRBJ1-4; D uncertain. This CDR3 contains 14 residues. Germline-derived CDR1 and CDR2 are SNHLY and FYNNEI. V was trimmed by 6 bases and J by 7 bases, leaving 15 bases between them. The CDR3 bases are TGTGCCAGCAGAGCCACGGGAGGAGGTGAAAAACTGTTTTTT. Translated: CASRATGGGEKLFF.

As regards this clone: The same CDR3 is also encoded by other DNA sequences in this sample. The CDR3 here is CASSIEGVSNQPQHF. The CDR3 region has the DNA TGTGCCAGTAGTATAGAGGGGGTAAGCAATCAGCCCCAGCATTTT. The V and J genes are TRBV19 and TRBJ1-5; tentatively, D is TRBD1 (5 bases). CDR1 and CDR2 (germline): LNHDA, SQIVND (reference sequence). Trimming took 0 bases from V and 1 from J, leaving 7 bases between them. The CDR3 is 15 residues long.

This clone was detected only once. The rearrangement links TRBV5-1 to TRBJ2-3, with D possibly being TRBD1 or TRBD2 (5 bases each). CDR1 SGHRS and CDR2 YFSETQ come from the germline V gene. This CDR3 comprises 16 residues. With 4 bases removed from V and 0 bases from J, the gap between germline ends came to 15 bases. As DNA, the CDR3 is TGCGCCAGCAGCCCGGGACCAATACTGAGCACAGATACGCAGTATTTT. This sequence encodes CASSPGPILSTDTQYF.

The chain uses TRBV6-5 and TRBJ2-7; maybe TRBD1 (6 bases). V lost 1 base and J lost 5, with 15 bases in between. Germline values: CDR1 MNHEY, CDR2 SVGAGI. The CDR3 has 15 residues. DNA for the CDR3: TGTGCCAGCAGTTACTATAGCAGGGGACGCGACGAGCAGTACTTC. Its translation: CASSYYSRGRDEQYF.

The CDR3 sequence: CASSAGDVRTEAFF. The CDR3 DNA follows: TGTGCCAGCAGCGCAGGGGATGTACGGACTGAAGCTTTCTTT. This chain joins TRBV28 and TRBJ1-1; weak D call: TRBD1 (6 bases). The CDR3 runs 14 residues. V was clipped by 6 bases and J by 5 bases, with 16 bases between them. Germline assignment: CDR1 MDHEN and CDR2 SYDVKM.

This chain connects TRBV25-1 to TRBJ2-5; 14 nucleotides agree with TRBD2. Germline CDR1 reads MGHDK; CDR2 reads SYGVNS. Unmatched junction bases numbered 3, after V lost 3 bases and J lost 0 bases. The CDR3 contains 17 residues. The CDR3 DNA follows: TGTGCCAGCAGTGAGGGACTAGCGGGGGATAACCAAGAGACCCAGTACTTC. Protein sequence: CASSEGLAGDNQETQYF.

The chain's CDR3 is CASRPTSLQETQYF. For the CDR3, the DNA is TGTGCCAGCAGACCAACTAGTCTTCAAGAGACCCAGTACTTC. V gene TRBV6-6 combines with J gene TRBJ2-5, with D possibly matching TRBD2 (5 bases). With 6 bases removed from V and 2 bases from J, the gap between germline ends came to 13 bases. Looked up from germline, CDR1 is MNHNY and CDR2 is SVGAGI (reference sequence). This CDR3 has 14 residues.

V usage is TRBV7-6 and J usage is TRBJ2-7; the match to TRBD2 covers 10 bases. CDR1 and CDR2 (germline): SGHVS, FNYEAQ. The CDR3 totals 16 residues. V was clipped by 5 bases and J by 4 bases; unmatched bases: 11. Written as DNA, the CDR3 is TGTGCCAGCAGCCACGGACGCGGGACTAGCGTGTACGAGCAGTACTTC. This sequence encodes CASSHGRGTSVYEQYF.

The V and J genes are TRBV11-2 and TRBJ1-4; TRBD1 matches at 8 bases. CDR1 is SGHAT, CDR2 FQNNGV, per germline. Unmatched junction bases numbered 6, after V lost 5 bases and J lost 10 bases. The CDR3 loop spans 13 amino acids. CDR3 nucleotides: TGTGCCAGCAGCCCAGGACAGGGAGGAAAACTGTTTTTT. Translating it yields CASSPGQGGKLFF. Using reference TRBV11-2 and TRBJ1-4 for the parts outside the CDR3, the full variable domain is EAGVAQSPRYKIIEKRQSVAFWCNPISGHATLYWYQQILGQGPKLLIQFQNNGVVDDSQLPKDRFSAERLKGVDSTLKIQPAKLEDSAVYLCASSPGQGGKLFFGSGTQLSVL.

A single count supports this clone. J is TRBJ2-5 and V is TRBV10-3; the D gene is possibly TRBD1 (6 bases). This CDR3 spans 14 amino acids. Trimming removed 5 bases from V and 1 base from J, with 11 bases in between. Germline-derived CDR1 and CDR2 are ENHRY and SYGVKD. The CDR3 region is CAISQGLSQETQYF. The CDR3 region has the DNA TGTGCCATCAGTCAGGGGCTATCCCAAGAGACCCAGTACTTC.

Turning to this clone: At the DNA level, this CDR3 is encoded by other sequences in the same sample as well. J is TRBJ1-6 and V is TRBV5-1; D possibly corresponds to TRBD1 (6 bases). V was clipped by 2 bases and J by 10 bases, with 10 bases between them. From germline, CDR1 is SGHRS and CDR2 YFSETQ. This CDR3 region has 13 residues. The CDR3 DNA reads TGCGCCAGCAGCTTAGAGGGGGACTCACCCCTCCACTTT. This encodes CASSLEGDSPLHF.

V usage is TRBV7-8 and J usage is TRBJ2-5; D perhaps matches TRBD1 (6 bases). Trimming left V 5 bases short and J 5 bases short, with 6 bases between. Germline CDR1 SGHVS, CDR2 FQNEAQ. This CDR3 is 11 amino acids long. The CDR3 loop is CASSQGETQYF. The CDR3 DNA reads as TGTGCCAGCAGCCAGGGGGAGACCCAGTACTTC. Combining the CDR3 with reference TRBV7-8 and TRBJ2-5 gives the whole variable domain GAGVSQSPRYKVAKRGQDVALRCDPISGHVSLFWYQQALGQGPEFLTYFQNEAQLDKSGLPSDRFFAERPEGSVSTLKIQRTQQEDSAVYLCASSQGETQYFGPGTRLLVL.

Comments on this clone: Additional DNA sequences in this sample encode the identical CDR3. The gene calls are TRBV19 and TRBJ1-3; no reliable D call. The CDR3 extends over 13 amino acids. Trimming pared 8 bases from V and 0 bases from J, leaving 8 bases between. CDR1 LNHDA and CDR2 SQIVND come from the germline V gene (reference sequence). CDR3 residues: CASGRGSGNTIYF. The CDR3 DNA sequence: TGTGCCAGTGGACGGGGCTCTGGAAACACCATATATTTT.

The chain combines TRBV11-2 with TRBJ2-2; TRBD2 is a possible D gene (6 bases). V shed 5 bases and J shed 4 bases, with 14 bases lying between them. Germline values: CDR1 SGHAT, CDR2 FQNNGV. The CDR3 extends over 15 amino acids. CDR3 bases: TGTGCCAGCAGCCCCAGATTGACTAGCACCGGGGAGCTGTTTTTT. Its protein product is CASSPRLTSTGELFF. The variable domain in full, completed from reference TRBV11-2 and TRBJ2-2, reads EAGVAQSPRYKIIEKRQSVAFWCNPISGHATLYWYQQILGQGPKLLIQFQNNGVVDDSQLPKDRFSAERLKGVDSTLKIQPAKLEDSAVYLCASSPRLTSTGELFFGEGSRLTVL.

This clone was detected only once. This sequence joins TRBV2 and TRBJ2-4; 9 nucleotides line up with TRBD1. V dropped 6 bases and J dropped 10; count of bases not matched to a gene: 13. Germline V gene sequence: CDR1 SNHLY, CDR2 FYNNEI. The CDR3 extends over 15 amino acids. The CDR3 bases are TGTGCCAGCAGCCCCTCCGGGACAGGGCTTCAGATTCAGTACTTC. It is translated as CASSPSGTGLQIQYF. The entire variable domain, with the rest obtained from reference TRBV2 and TRBJ2-4, is as follows: EPEVTQTPSHQVTQMGQEVILRCVPISNHLYFYWYRQILGQKVEFLVSFYNNEISEKSEIFDDQFSVERPDGSNFTLKIRSTKLEDSAMYFCASSPSGTGLQIQYFGAGTRLSVL.

The V call is TRBV5-1, the J call TRBJ2-2, with D hard to call. The germline CDR1 and CDR2 sequences are SGHRS and YFSETQ. The CDR3 is made up of 13 amino acids. Deletions cut 0 bases from V and 4 bases from J, with 4 bases between. CDR3 nucleotides: TGCGCCAGCAGCTTGGTGGCCACCGGGGAGCTGTTTTTT. It specifies CASSLVATGELFF.

The chain couples TRBV28 to TRBJ2-1, with D uncertain. There are 11 residues in the CDR3. Deletions cut 3 bases from V and 9 bases from J, with 6 bases between. From germline, CDR1 is MDHEN and CDR2 SYDVKM. The CDR3 spells CASSLLSEQFF. CDR3 bases: TGTGCCAGCAGTTTGTTGAGTGAGCAGTTCTTC.

The chain employs TRBV5-4 and TRBJ2-5; TRBD2 aligns across 10 bases. V trimming: 4 bases; J trimming: 1 base; junction bases outside the gene matches: 19. This CDR3 contains 20 residues. Germline CDR1 SGHNT, CDR2 YYREEE (reference sequence). The CDR3 DNA follows: TGTGCCAGCAGCATGGGGTTAGTAATCCGGACTAGCGGATCCCAAGAGACCCAGTACTTC. This sequence encodes CASSMGLVIRTSGSQETQYF.

This chain joins TRBV7-2 and TRBJ1-1; D is possibly TRBD1 (5 bases). Trimming stripped 1 base from V and 4 bases from J, with 10 bases between. Germline values: CDR1 SGHTA, CDR2 FQGNSA. There are 14 residues in the CDR3. CDR3 DNA sequence: TGTGCCAGCAGCTTAGGCGGGGGGGGCACTGAAGCTTTCTTT. It encodes CASSLGGGGTEAFF.

The chain is built from TRBV18 and TRBJ1-3; TRBD1 matches 10 bases. The ends lost 0 bases at V and 5 bases at J; junction bases unmatched: 1. Germline V gene sequence: CDR1 KGHSH, CDR2 LQKENI. The CDR3 has 15 amino acids. CDR3 DNA sequence: TGTGCCAGCTCACCACCGACAGGGGGCCGAAACACCATATATTTT. It codes for CASSPPTGGRNTIYF.